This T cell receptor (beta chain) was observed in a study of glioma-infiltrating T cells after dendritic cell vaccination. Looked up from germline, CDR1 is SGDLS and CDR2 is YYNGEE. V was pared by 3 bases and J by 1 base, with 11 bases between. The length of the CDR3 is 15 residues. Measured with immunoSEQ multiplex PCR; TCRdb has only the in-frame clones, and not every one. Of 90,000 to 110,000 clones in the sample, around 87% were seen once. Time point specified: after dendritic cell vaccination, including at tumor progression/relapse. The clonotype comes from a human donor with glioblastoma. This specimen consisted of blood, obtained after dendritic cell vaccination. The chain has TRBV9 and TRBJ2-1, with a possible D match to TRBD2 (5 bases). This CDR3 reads CASSGSGESYNEQFF. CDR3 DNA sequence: TGTGCCAGCAGCGGATCCGGGGAGTCCTACAATGAGCAGTTCTTC.